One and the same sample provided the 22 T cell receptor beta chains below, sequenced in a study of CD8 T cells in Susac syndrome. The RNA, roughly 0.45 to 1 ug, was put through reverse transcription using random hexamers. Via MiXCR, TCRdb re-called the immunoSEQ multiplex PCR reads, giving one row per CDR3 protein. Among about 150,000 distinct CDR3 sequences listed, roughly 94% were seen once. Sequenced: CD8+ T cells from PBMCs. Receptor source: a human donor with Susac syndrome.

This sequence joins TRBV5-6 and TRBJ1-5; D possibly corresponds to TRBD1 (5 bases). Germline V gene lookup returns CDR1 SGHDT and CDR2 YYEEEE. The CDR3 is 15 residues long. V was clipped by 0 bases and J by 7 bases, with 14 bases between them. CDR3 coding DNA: TGTGCCAGCAGCTTGGGGGGCAGAATCGGACAGCCCCAGCATTTT. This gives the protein CASSLGGRIGQPQHF.

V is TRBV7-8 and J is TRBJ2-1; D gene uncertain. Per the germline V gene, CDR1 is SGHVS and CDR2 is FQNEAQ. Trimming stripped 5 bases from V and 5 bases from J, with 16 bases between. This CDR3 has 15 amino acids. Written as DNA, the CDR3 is TGTGCCAGCAGCCAGGCACGGATTTCGAACAATGAGCAGTTCTTC. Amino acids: CASSQARISNNEQFF.

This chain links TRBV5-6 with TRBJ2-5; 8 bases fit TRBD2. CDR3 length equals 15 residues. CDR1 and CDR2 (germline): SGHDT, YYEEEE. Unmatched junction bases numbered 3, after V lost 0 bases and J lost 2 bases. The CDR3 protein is CASSLEVAGQETQYF. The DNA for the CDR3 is TGTGCCAGCAGCTTGGAGGTAGCGGGACAAGAGACCCAGTACTTC. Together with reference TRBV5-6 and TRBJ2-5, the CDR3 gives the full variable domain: DAGVTQSPTHLIKTRGQQVTLRCSPKSGHDTVSWYQQALGQGPQFIFQYYEEEERQRGNFPDRFSGHQFPNYSSELNVNALLLGDSALYLCASSLEVAGQETQYFGPGTRLLVL.

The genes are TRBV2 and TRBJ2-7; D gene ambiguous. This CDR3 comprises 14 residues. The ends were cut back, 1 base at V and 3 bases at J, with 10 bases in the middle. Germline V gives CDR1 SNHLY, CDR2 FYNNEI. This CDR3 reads CASSEVADLYEQYF. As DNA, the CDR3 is TGTGCCAGCAGTGAAGTTGCGGACCTCTACGAGCAGTACTTC.

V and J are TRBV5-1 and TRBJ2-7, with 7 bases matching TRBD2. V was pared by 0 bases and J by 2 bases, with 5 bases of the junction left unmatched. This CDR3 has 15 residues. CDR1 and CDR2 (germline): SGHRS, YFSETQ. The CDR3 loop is CASSLEAGRAYEQYF. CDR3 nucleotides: TGCGCCAGCAGCTTGGAAGCGGGAAGGGCCTACGAGCAGTACTTC.

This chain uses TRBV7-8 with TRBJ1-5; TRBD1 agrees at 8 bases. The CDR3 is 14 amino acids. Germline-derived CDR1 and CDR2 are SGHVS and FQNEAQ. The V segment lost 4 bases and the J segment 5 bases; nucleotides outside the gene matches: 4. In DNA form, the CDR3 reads TGTGCCAGCAGCTCAGGACAGGGCGATCAGCCCCAGCATTTT. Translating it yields CASSSGQGDQPQHF.

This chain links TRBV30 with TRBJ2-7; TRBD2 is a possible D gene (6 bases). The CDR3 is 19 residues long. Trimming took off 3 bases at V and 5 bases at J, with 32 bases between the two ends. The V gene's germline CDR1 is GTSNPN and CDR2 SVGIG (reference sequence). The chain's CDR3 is CAWRVPWRPRDFQVNEQYF. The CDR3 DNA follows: TGTGCCTGGAGAGTTCCCTGGAGACCCCGGGACTTTCAAGTCAACGAGCAGTACTTC. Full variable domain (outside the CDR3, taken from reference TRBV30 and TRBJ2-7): SQTIHQWPATLVQPVGSPLSLECTVEGTSNPNLYWYRQAAGRGLQLLFYSVGIGQISSEVPQNLSASRPQDRQFILSSKKLLLSDSGFYLCAWRVPWRPRDFQVNEQYFGPGTRLTVT.

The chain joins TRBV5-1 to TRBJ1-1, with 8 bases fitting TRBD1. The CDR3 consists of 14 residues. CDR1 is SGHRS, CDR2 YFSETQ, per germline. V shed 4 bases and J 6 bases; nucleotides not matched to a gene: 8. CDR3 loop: CASSPEPGQAEAFF. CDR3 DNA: TGCGCCAGCAGCCCGGAACCGGGACAGGCTGAAGCTTTCTTT.

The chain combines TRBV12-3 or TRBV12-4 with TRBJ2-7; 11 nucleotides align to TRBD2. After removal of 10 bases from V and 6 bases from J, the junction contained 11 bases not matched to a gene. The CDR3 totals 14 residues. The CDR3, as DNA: TGTGCCACCTCCGCCGGCCTAGCGGGAGGCGAGCAGTACTTC. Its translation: CATSAGLAGGEQYF.

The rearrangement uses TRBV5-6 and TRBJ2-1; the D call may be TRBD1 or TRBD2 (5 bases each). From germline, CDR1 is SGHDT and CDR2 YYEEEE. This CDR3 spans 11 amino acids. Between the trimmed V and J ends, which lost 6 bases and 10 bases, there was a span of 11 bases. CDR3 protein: CASNRGGEQFF. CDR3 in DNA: TGTGCCAGCAATCGGGGCGGAGAGCAGTTCTTC.

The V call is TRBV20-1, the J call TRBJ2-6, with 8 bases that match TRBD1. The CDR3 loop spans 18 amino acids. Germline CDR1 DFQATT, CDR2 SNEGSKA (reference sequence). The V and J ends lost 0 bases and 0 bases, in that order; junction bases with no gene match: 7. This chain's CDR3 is CSARDQGTGSSGANVLTF. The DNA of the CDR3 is TGCAGTGCTAGAGATCAGGGGACAGGTTCCTCTGGGGCCAACGTCCTGACTTTC.

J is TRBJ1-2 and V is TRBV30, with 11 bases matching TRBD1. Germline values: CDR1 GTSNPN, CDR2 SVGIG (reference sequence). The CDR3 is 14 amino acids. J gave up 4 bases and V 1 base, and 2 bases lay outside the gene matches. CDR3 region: CAWSEGQGAYGYTF. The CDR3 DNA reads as TGTGCCTGGAGTGAAGGACAGGGGGCCTATGGCTACACCTTC. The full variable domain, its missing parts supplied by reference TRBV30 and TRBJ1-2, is SQTIHQWPATLVQPVGSPLSLECTVEGTSNPNLYWYRQAAGRGLQLLFYSVGIGQISSEVPQNLSASRPQDRQFILSSKKLLLSDSGFYLCAWSEGQGAYGYTFGSGTRLTVV.

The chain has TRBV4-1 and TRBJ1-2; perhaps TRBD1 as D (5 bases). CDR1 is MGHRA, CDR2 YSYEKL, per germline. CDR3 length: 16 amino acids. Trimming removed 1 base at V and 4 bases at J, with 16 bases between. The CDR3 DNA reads TGCGCCAGCAGCCAAGTCGGGGGGAGTTTCGGCTATGGCTACACCTTC. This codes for CASSQVGGSFGYGYTF.

In DNA form, the CDR3 reads TGTGCCAGCAGCCAAGATGGAACGTACTCTAGGGGAAAACTGTTTTTT. Residues: CASSQDGTYSRGKLFF. The chain uses TRBV3-1 and TRBJ1-4; TRBD1 is a possible D gene (5 bases). Looked up from germline, CDR1 is LGHDT and CDR2 is YNNKEL (reference sequence). The CDR3 covers 16 residues. V dropped 0 bases and J dropped 10 bases, with 18 bases sitting between them.

In DNA form, the CDR3 reads TGCAGTGTTCGCAGTAAAGCTAACTATGGCTACACCTTC. The encoded protein is CSVRSKANYGYTF. The gene calls are TRBV20-1 and TRBJ1-2; D gene uncertain. Trimming took off 7 bases at V and 0 bases at J, with 12 bases between the two ends. The CDR3 has 13 residues. Germline CDR1 DFQATT, CDR2 SNEGSKA (reference sequence).

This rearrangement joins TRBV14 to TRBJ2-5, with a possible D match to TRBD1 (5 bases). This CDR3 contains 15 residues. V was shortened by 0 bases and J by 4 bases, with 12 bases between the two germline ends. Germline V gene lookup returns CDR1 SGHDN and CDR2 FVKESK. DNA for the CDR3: TGTGCCAGCAGCCAAGACTATGGGGCCCGAGAGACCCAGTACTTC. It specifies CASSQDYGARETQYF.

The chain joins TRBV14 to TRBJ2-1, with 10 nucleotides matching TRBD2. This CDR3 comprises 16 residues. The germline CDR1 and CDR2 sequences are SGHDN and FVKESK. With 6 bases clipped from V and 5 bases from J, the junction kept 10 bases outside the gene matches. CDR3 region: CASRPLVLAGNNEQFF. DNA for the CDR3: TGTGCCAGCAGACCGTTGGTACTAGCGGGGAACAATGAGCAGTTCTTC.

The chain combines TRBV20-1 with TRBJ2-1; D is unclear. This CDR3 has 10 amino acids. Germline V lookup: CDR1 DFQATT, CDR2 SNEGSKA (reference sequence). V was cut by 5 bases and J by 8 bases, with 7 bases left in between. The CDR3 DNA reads TGCAGTGCTGAGCAGGATGAGCAGTTCTTC. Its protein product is CSAEQDEQFF.

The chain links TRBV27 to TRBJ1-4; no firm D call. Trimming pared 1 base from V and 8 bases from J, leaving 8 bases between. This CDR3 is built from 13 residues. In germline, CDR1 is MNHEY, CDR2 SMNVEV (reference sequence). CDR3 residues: CASSLFEGEKLFF. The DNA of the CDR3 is TGTGCCAGCAGTTTATTCGAAGGGGAAAAACTGTTTTTT.

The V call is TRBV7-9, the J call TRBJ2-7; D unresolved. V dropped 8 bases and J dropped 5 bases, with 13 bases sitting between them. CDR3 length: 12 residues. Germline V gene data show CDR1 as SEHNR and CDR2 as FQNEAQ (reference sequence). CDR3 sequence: CASGVYSNEQYF. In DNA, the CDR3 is TGTGCCAGCGGTGTTTATTCAAACGAGCAGTACTTC. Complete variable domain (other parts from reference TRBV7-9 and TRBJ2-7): DTGVSQNPRHKITKRGQNVTFRCDPISEHNRLYWYRQTLGQGPEFLTYFQNEAQLEKSRLLSDRFSAERPKGSFSTLEIQRTEQGDSAMYLCASGVYSNEQYFGPGTRLTVT.

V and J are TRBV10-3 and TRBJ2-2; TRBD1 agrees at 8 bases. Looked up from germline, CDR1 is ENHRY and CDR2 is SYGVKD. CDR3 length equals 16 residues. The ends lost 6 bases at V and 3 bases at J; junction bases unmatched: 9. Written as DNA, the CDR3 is TGTGCCATCAGCTCTTCCGGACAGGGTCACACCGGGGAGCTGTTTTTT. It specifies CAISSSGQGHTGELFF.

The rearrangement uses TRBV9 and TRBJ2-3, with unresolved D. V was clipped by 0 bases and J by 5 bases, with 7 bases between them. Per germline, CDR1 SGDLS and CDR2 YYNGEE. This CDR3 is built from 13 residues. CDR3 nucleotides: TGTGCCAGCAGCGTAGTTTCAGGAGATACGCAGTATTTT. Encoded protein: CASSVVSGDTQYF. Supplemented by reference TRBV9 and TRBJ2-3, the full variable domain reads DSGVTQTPKHLITATGQRVTLRCSPRSGDLSVYWYQQSLDQGLQFLIQYYNGEERAKGNILERFSAQQFPDLHSELNLSSLELGDSALYFCASSVVSGDTQYFGPGTRLTVL.